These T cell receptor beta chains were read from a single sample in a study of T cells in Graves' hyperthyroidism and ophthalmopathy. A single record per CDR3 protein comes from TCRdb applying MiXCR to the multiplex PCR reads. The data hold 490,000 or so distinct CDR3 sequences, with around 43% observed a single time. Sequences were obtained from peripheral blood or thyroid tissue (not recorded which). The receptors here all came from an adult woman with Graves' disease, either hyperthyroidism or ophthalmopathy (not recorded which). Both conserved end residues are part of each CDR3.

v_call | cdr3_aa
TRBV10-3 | CAISESGTSEETQYF
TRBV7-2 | CASSFTQRQPQHF
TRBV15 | CATSSPSWGETQYF
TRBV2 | CASNNQGNTEAFF
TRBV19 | CASSGNGWTEAFF
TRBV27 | CASSRSTSGSAEQYF
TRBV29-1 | CSLKGASNYGYTF
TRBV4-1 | CASSQDHTARIPQHF
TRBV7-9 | CASNLGQGRDTEAFF
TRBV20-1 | CSATEARDQPQYF